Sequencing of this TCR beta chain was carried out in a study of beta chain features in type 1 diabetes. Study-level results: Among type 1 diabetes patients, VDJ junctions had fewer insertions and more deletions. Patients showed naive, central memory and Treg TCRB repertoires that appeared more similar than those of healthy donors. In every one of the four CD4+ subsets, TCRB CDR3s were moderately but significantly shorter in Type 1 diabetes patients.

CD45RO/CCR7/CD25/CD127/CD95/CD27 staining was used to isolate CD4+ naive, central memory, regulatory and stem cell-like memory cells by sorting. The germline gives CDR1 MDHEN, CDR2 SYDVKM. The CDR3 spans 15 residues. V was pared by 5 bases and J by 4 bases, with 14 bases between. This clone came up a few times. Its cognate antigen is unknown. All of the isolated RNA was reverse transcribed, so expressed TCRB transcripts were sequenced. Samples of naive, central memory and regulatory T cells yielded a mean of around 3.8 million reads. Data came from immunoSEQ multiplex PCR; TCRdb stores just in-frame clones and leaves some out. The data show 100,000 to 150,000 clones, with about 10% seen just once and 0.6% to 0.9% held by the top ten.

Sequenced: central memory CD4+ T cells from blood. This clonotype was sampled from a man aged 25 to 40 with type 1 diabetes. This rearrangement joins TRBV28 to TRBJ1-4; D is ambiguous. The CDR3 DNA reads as TGTGCCAGCAGTCCCGCCGGAAGGAGTAATGAAAAACTGTTTTTT. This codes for CASSPAGRSNEKLFF.